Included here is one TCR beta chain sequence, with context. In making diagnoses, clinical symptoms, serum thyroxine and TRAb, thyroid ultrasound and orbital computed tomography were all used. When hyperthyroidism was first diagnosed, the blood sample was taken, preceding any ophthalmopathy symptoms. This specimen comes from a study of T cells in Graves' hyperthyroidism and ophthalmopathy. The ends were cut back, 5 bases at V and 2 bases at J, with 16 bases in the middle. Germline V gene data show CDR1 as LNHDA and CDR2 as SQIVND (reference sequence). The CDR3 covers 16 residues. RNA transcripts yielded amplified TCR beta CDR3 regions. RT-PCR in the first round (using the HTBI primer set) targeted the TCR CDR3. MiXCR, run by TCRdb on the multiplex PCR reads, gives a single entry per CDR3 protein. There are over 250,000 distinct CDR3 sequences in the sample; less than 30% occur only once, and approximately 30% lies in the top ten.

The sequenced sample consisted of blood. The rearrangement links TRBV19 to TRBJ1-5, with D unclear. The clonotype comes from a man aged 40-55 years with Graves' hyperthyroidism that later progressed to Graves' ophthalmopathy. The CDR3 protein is CASSAGGYGGNQPQHF. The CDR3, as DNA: TGTGCCAGTAGTGCAGGCGGGTATGGGGGCAATCAGCCCCAGCATTTT.